Listed here are 30 T cell receptor beta chains from one sample, sequenced in a study of a mutant IDH1 vaccine in newly diagnosed glioma. Their specific antigens are unknown. The sample's time point: week 47, end of study. Each dose of the vaccine consisted of 300 ug of mutant IDH1 20-mer peptide, with topical imiquimod. Method: immunoSEQ multiplex PCR; TCRdb's copy keeps in-frame clones and lacks some. The table lists tens of thousands of clones, approximately 84% of them singletons. Sequenced material: PBMCs, taken from a glioma patient whose treatment included an IDH1 peptide vaccine. The receptors stem from a woman between 25 and 40 years old with glioma. Some clones in this sample may be carry-over from other donors' samples.

This clone was picked up a small number of times. The chain has TRBV29-1 and TRBJ1-4, with 9 bases lining up with TRBD1. From germline, CDR1 is SQVTM and CDR2 ANQGSEA. Trimming cost V 7 bases and J 7 bases; bases outside gene matches: 7. The CDR3 loop spans 13 amino acids. CDR3 amino acids: CSGQQGAGEKLFF. The DNA for the CDR3 is TGCAGCGGGCAACAGGGGGCCGGTGAAAAACTGTTTTTT.

The chain uses TRBV6-8 and TRBJ2-1; the D gene is possibly TRBD2 (6 bases). CDR3 size: 15 residues. The germline CDR1 and CDR2 sequences are MNHGY and SAAAGT. Between the trimmed V and J ends, which lost 5 bases and 0 bases, there was a span of 11 bases. The CDR3 coding sequence is TGTGCCAGCAGTATGGACTACCTCTCCTACAATGAGCAGTTCTTC. Translating gives CASSMDYLSYNEQFF.

This clone was counted between two and nine times. The V gene is TRBV18, the J gene TRBJ1-1, with 8 bases fitting TRBD1. This CDR3 is built from 16 residues. Germline V gene sequence: CDR1 KGHSH, CDR2 LQKENI. J gave up 1 base and V 3 bases, and 7 bases lay outside the gene matches. The CDR3 loop reads CASSPTTGGRNTEAFF. The CDR3 DNA reads as TGTGCCAGCTCACCTACTACAGGGGGGAGGAACACTGAAGCTTTCTTT.

The J gene is TRBJ1-1, the V gene TRBV11-2; tentative D call: TRBD1 (6 bases). There are 17 residues in the CDR3. The V end was cut by 6 bases, the J end by 1 base, with 21 bases between. Germline assignment: CDR1 SGHAT and CDR2 FQNNGV. CDR3 in DNA: TGTGCCAGCAGACCAATTACAGGGCCCACCGGGAACACTGAAGCTTTCTTT. Translated, it gives CASRPITGPTGNTEAFF.

J is TRBJ2-7 and V is TRBV6-1, with 7 bases that match TRBD1. V was pared by 5 bases and J by 9 bases, with 16 bases of the junction left unmatched. From germline, CDR1 is MNHNS and CDR2 SASEGT. The CDR3 totals 15 residues. The CDR3 DNA is TGTGCCAGCAGTAAAGACAGGGTGGGGTTTTTCGGGCAGTACTTC. This gives the protein CASSKDRVGFFGQYF.

This clone appeared a few times. This rearrangement joins TRBV28 to TRBJ2-1, with 9 bases identical to TRBD1. V lost 3 bases to trimming and J lost 0 bases; unmatched junction nucleotides: 9. The germline CDR1 and CDR2 sequences are MDHEN and SYDVKM. This CDR3 comprises 18 residues. CDR3 nucleotides: TGTGCCAGCAGTTTGGGCGGGACAGGGTTTGGCTCCTACAATGAGCAGTTCTTC. It encodes CASSLGGTGFGSYNEQFF.

The chain employs TRBV5-1 and TRBJ1-4; a possible D gene is TRBD1 (6 bases). Germline V gene sequence: CDR1 SGHRS, CDR2 YFSETQ. This CDR3 is built from 13 residues. V lost 7 bases to trimming and J lost 12 bases, with 19 bases between them. CDR3 bases: TGCGCCAGCGCTCCCCGGGAACAGGGTGAACTGTTTTTT. Translating gives CASAPREQGELFF.

The V call is TRBV6-6, the J call TRBJ1-2; TRBD1 matches at 7 bases. Germline V gene sequence: CDR1 MNHNY, CDR2 SVGAGI (reference sequence). The CDR3 is made up of 13 amino acids. V dropped 4 bases and J dropped 4; count of bases not matched to a gene: 3. The CDR3 sequence is CASSSSGGYGYTF. As DNA, the CDR3 is TGTGCCAGCAGTTCGTCAGGGGGCTATGGCTACACCTTC.

The chain is built from TRBV10-3 and TRBJ2-2; a weak D match, TRBD2 (6 bases). The ends were cut back, 11 bases at V and 4 bases at J, with 17 bases in the middle. The CDR3 runs 14 residues. CDR1 ENHRY and CDR2 SYGVKD come from the germline V gene. CDR3 in amino acids: CAAGERAGTGELFF. The CDR3 coding sequence is TGTGCCGCTGGGGAGCGGGCAGGCACCGGGGAGCTGTTTTTT.

The rearrangement uses TRBV27 and TRBJ2-2, with no clear D. Germline assignment: CDR1 MNHEY and CDR2 SMNVEV (reference sequence). Trimming removed 1 base at V and 3 bases at J, with 3 bases between. There are 13 residues in the CDR3. The CDR3 region is CASSLWDTGELFF. The CDR3 region has the DNA TGTGCCAGCAGTTTATGGGACACCGGGGAGCTGTTTTTT.

The gene calls are TRBV29-1 and TRBJ2-7; a weak D match, TRBD2 (7 bases). In germline, CDR1 is SQVTM, CDR2 ANQGSEA. Deletions cut 6 bases from V and 0 bases from J, with 18 bases between. This CDR3 is 15 amino acids long. CDR3 in amino acids: CSVRGGALSSYEQYF. The CDR3 DNA follows: TGCAGCGTGAGGGGGGGAGCCTTATCCTCCTACGAGCAGTACTTC.

The chain couples TRBV2 to TRBJ2-7; no reliable D call. The CDR3 loop spans 12 amino acids. Germline V gives CDR1 SNHLY, CDR2 FYNNEI. Trimming removed 3 bases from V and 10 bases from J, with 13 bases in between. For the CDR3, the DNA is TGTGCCAGCAGTGATGGTAGTTCCGATCAGTACTTC. It codes for CASSDGSSDQYF.

V and J are TRBV7-2 and TRBJ2-1; D is possibly TRBD2 (6 bases). Between the trimmed V and J ends, which lost 3 bases and 10 bases, there was a span of 16 bases. The CDR3 loop spans 14 amino acids. In germline, CDR1 is SGHTA, CDR2 FQGNSA. CDR3 DNA sequence: TGTGCCAGCAGCTTTACCGGGACTTCAAACGAGCAGTTCTTC. Translation: CASSFTGTSNEQFF. Full variable domain (outside the CDR3, taken from reference TRBV7-2 and TRBJ2-1): GAGVSQSPSNKVTEKGKDVELRCDPISGHTALYWYRQSLGQGLEFLIYFQGNSAPDKSGLPSDRFSAERTGGSVSTLTIQRTQQEDSAVYLCASSFTGTSNEQFFGPGTRLTVL.

The J gene is TRBJ2-3, the V gene TRBV5-1; no reliable D call. The V gene lost 4 bases and the J gene lost 0 bases, with 9 bases spanning the gap. CDR1 is SGHRS, CDR2 YFSETQ, per germline. This CDR3 spans 14 amino acids. The CDR3 region is CASSVRRSTDTQYF. DNA for the CDR3: TGCGCCAGCAGCGTAAGACGTAGCACAGATACGCAGTATTTT.

This chain links TRBV10-3 with TRBJ2-7, with D possibly TRBD1 on 5 matching bases. CDR1 is ENHRY and CDR2 is SYGVKD in the germline V gene. The CDR3 extends over 17 amino acids. Trimming stripped 0 bases from V and 2 bases from J, with 17 bases between. CDR3 protein: CAISESGAPSSTYEQYF. The CDR3 nucleotides are TGTGCCATCAGTGAGTCAGGGGCCCCAAGCTCAACCTACGAGCAGTACTTC.

This clone has only a few counts. The chain couples TRBV19 to TRBJ2-1; 14 nucleotides line up with TRBD2. V was pared by 8 bases and J by 9 bases, with 12 bases of the junction left unmatched. The CDR3 consists of 16 residues. Germline CDR1 and CDR2: LNHDA and SQIVND (reference sequence). The CDR3 sequence: CASRPPGTSGSFEQFF. The CDR3 region has the DNA TGTGCCAGTCGACCCCCCGGGACTAGCGGGAGTTTTGAGCAGTTCTTC.

CDR3 sequence: CASSLGPATYSNQPQHF. CDR3 nucleotides: TGTGCCAGCAGCTTGGGACCGGCTACGTATAGCAATCAGCCCCAGCATTTT. The V call is TRBV7-9, the J call TRBJ1-5; maybe TRBD1 (5 bases). Trimming cost V 3 bases and J 0 bases, with 15 bases left between them. CDR1 and CDR2 from the germline V gene are SEHNR and FQNEAQ (reference sequence). The CDR3 has 17 residues.

The chain is built from TRBV18 and TRBJ2-7; D possibly corresponds to TRBD1 (5 bases). Trimming cost V 2 bases and J 6 bases, with 11 bases left between them. Germline lookup yields CDR1 KGHSH and CDR2 LQKENI. The CDR3 is made up of 13 amino acids. The CDR3 is CASSPRGSGEQYF. The CDR3 region has the DNA TGTGCCAGCTCACCAAGGGGCTCGGGCGAGCAGTACTTC.

The genes are TRBV29-1 and TRBJ2-3; 9 nucleotides match TRBD2. Germline V CDR1 and CDR2: SQVTM, ANQGSEA. V lost 1 base and J lost 14; bases outside the gene matches: 13. CDR3 size: 14 residues. For the CDR3, the DNA is TGCAGCGTTGAAGGGGGGGCTAGCGGGACTCAGGGGTATTTT. Translation: CSVEGGASGTQGYF.

This clone was observed a handful of times. The J gene is TRBJ1-3, the V gene TRBV9; possible D gene TRBD1, 6 bases. With 4 bases removed from V and 3 bases from J, the gap between germline ends came to 8 bases. The CDR3 consists of 13 residues. Germline lookup yields CDR1 SGDLS and CDR2 YYNGEE. The CDR3 region has the DNA TGTGCCAGCAGCACGGACAGTGGAAACACCATATATTTT. This sequence encodes CASSTDSGNTIYF. Filled out from reference TRBV9 and TRBJ1-3, the complete variable domain reads DSGVTQTPKHLITATGQRVTLRCSPRSGDLSVYWYQQSLDQGLQFLIQYYNGEERAKGNILERFSAQQFPDLHSELNLSSLELGDSALYFCASSTDSGNTIYFGEGSWLTVV.

The chain uses TRBV5-1 and TRBJ2-5, with D possibly being TRBD1 (6 bases). V was pared by 4 bases and J by 5 bases, with 15 bases between. The CDR3 totals 14 residues. CDR1 is SGHRS and CDR2 is YFSETQ in the germline V gene. The CDR3 is CASSRNRDTETQYF. CDR3 coding DNA: TGCGCCAGCAGCCGGAACCGGGACACCGAGACCCAGTACTTC.

J is TRBJ1-1 and V is TRBV10-3, with D unclear. Germline values: CDR1 ENHRY, CDR2 SYGVKD. Trimming took off 3 bases at V and 0 bases at J, with 11 bases between the two ends. This CDR3 region has 15 residues. The CDR3 DNA reads as TGTGCCATCAGTGATAACATGGGGATGAACACTGAAGCTTTCTTT. Translation gives CAISDNMGMNTEAFF.

The table lists this clone with a count of one. V and J are TRBV6-9 and TRBJ1-4, with 8 bases that match TRBD1. The CDR3 consists of 16 residues. Germline lookup yields CDR1 MNHGY and CDR2 SVAAGI. V trimming: 3 bases; J trimming: 7 bases; junction bases outside the gene matches: 10. CDR3 region: CASSYSGQEACEKLFF. The CDR3 DNA follows: TGTGCCAGCAGTTACTCGGGACAGGAGGCTTGTGAAAAACTGTTTTTT.

This chain joins TRBV28 and TRBJ1-2, with 9 bases lining up with TRBD1. The CDR3 length is 15 residues. V trimming: 5 bases; J trimming: 3 bases; junction bases outside the gene matches: 7. Germline V lookup: CDR1 MDHEN, CDR2 SYDVKM. This CDR3 reads CASSPQGQGYYGYTF. The CDR3, as DNA: TGTGCCAGCAGTCCACAGGGACAGGGCTACTATGGCTACACCTTC.

The chain employs TRBV4-2 and TRBJ2-7; D remains unclear. The germline gives CDR1 LGHNA, CDR2 YNFKEQ. V was shortened by 2 bases and J by 3 bases, with 14 bases between the two germline ends. The CDR3 has 15 amino acids. CDR3 DNA: TGTGCCAGCAGCCAAAATGCTGCAGCCTACTACGAGCAGTACTTC. This gives the protein CASSQNAAAYYEQYF.

CDR3 in DNA: TGCGCCAGCAGCTCCTCCCGGGGGACCGAAAACACCGGGGAGCTGTTTTTT. Its protein product is CASSSSRGTENTGELFF. V usage is TRBV5-1 and J usage is TRBJ2-2, with a weak D call TRBD2 (6 bases). The CDR3 spans 17 residues. Germline V gene data show CDR1 as SGHRS and CDR2 as YFSETQ. The V and J ends lost 3 bases and 2 bases respectively, with 17 bases between them.

This chain links TRBV2 with TRBJ2-3; 10 bases are a match to TRBD2. Germline trimming cut 6 bases from V and 5 bases from J; bases unmatched to any gene: 8. This CDR3 spans 15 amino acids. From germline, CDR1 is SNHLY and CDR2 FYNNEI. CDR3 in DNA: TGTGCCAGCAGCCGGCGGAGCGGGAGGGGAGATACGCAGTATTTT. Protein sequence: CASSRRSGRGDTQYF.

The rearrangement links TRBV30 to TRBJ2-1; TRBD2 aligns across 7 bases. The CDR3 loop spans 13 amino acids. Germline-derived CDR1 and CDR2 are GTSNPN and SVGIG (reference sequence). V shed 0 bases, J shed 8 bases, and the junction held 4 bases outside the gene matches. The CDR3: CAWSVRGDDEQFF. The CDR3 coding sequence is TGTGCCTGGAGTGTTCGGGGGGACGATGAGCAGTTCTTC.

This clone was seen a handful of times. In DNA, the CDR3 is TGTGCCAGCCAAAATTGGAGGACATCAAACCTCTATGGCTACACCTTC. This codes for CASQNWRTSNLYGYTF. V is TRBV19 and J is TRBJ1-2; tentative D call: TRBD1 (5 bases). V lost 9 bases, J lost 4 bases, and 24 bases lay in between. Germline CDR1 LNHDA, CDR2 SQIVND (reference sequence). This CDR3 has 16 amino acids.

This chain connects TRBV19 to TRBJ2-1, with 10 bases fitting TRBD2. Trimming cost V 7 bases and J 4 bases; bases outside gene matches: 4. Germline V gene lookup returns CDR1 LNHDA and CDR2 SQIVND (reference sequence). This CDR3 contains 14 residues. CDR3 sequence: CASKTSGTYNEQFF. The CDR3 DNA reads TGTGCCAGTAAAACTAGCGGGACTTACAATGAGCAGTTCTTC.